This T cell receptor (beta chain) comes out of a study of T cells in Graves' hyperthyroidism and ophthalmopathy. Whole-study findings and limits: In validation, the model predicted ophthalmopathy. These predictions came a median about 6 months before onset.

The authors deemed Graves' hyperthyroidism stable absent ophthalmopathy progression within 18 months. Investigators excluded patients with uncontrolled infection, other autoimmune disease, pregnancy or lactation. Clinical symptoms, serum thyroxine, TRAb, thyroid ultrasound and orbital computed tomography established diagnosis. The CDR3 loop spans 12 amino acids. Trimming stripped 6 bases from V and 3 bases from J, with 9 bases between. CDR1 MDHEN and CDR2 SYDVKM come from the germline V gene. RNA transcripts were the template for amplifying TCR beta CDR3 regions. HTBI primers were employed in a first-round RT-PCR of the TCR CDR3. MiXCR, run by TCRdb on the multiplex PCR reads, gives a single entry per CDR3 protein. Seen here are about 290,000 distinct CDR3 sequences, roughly 13% observed once, and the top ten hold 7% to 9.5%. This clonotype was seen ten or more times. Antigen unknown.

This chain uses TRBV28 with TRBJ2-7; D is undetermined. The origin of this receptor is a woman aged 35 to 49 with Graves' hyperthyroidism. Sequencing was carried out using blood. The CDR3 sequence is CASSPVGYEQYF. CDR3 nucleotides: TGTGCCAGCAGCCCGGTAGGCTACGAGCAGTACTTC.